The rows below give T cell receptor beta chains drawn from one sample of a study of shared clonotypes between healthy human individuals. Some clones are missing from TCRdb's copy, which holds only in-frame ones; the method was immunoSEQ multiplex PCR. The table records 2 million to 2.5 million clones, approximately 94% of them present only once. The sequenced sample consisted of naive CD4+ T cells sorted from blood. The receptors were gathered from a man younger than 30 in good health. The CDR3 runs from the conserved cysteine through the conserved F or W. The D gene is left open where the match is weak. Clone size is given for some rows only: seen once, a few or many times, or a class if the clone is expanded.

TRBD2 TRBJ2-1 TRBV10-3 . CAISERTSGVDEQFF TGTGCCATCAGTGAGAGGACTAGCGGTGTTGATGAGCAGTTCTTC
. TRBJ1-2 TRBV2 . CASSQRLSGYTF TGTGCCAGCAGTCAAAGGCTGAGTGGCTACACCTTC
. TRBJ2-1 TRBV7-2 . CASSFGSGSYNEQFF TGTGCCAGCAGCTTCGGGAGCGGCTCCTACAATGAGCAGTTCTTC
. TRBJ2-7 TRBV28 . CASIGLYEQYF TGTGCCAGCATCGGCCTCTACGAGCAGTACTTC
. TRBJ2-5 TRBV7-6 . CASSLGGQQETQYF TGTGCCAGCAGCTTAGGAGGGCAGCAAGAGACCCAGTACTTC
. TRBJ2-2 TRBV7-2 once CASSLPSDGNTGELFF TGTGCCAGCAGCTTACCGTCGGACGGGAACACCGGGGAGCTGTTTTTT
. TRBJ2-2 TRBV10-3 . CAISAKTGGPFTGELFF TGTGCCATCAGTGCCAAGACAGGCGGACCTTTTACCGGGGAGCTGTTTTTT
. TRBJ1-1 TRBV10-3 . CAISRDRFMNTEAFF TGTGCCATCAGTAGAGACAGGTTTATGAACACTGAAGCTTTCTTT
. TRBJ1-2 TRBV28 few CASSFGGAYGYTF TGTGCCAGCAGTTTTGGAGGGGCCTATGGCTACACCTTC
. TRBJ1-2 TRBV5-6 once CASSLKKSGGYGYTF TGTGCCAGCAGCTTGAAAAAGAGTGGGGGCTATGGCTACACCTTC
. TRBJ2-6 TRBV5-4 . CASSLGGSGANVLTF TGTGCCAGCAGCTTGGGGGGTTCTGGGGCCAACGTCCTGACTTTC
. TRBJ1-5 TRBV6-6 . CASRTTGLSNQPQHF TGTGCCAGCAGAACGACAGGACTTAGCAATCAGCCCCAGCATTTT
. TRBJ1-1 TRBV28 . CATRRTNTEAFF TGTGCCACCCGACGGACGAACACTGAAGCTTTCTTT
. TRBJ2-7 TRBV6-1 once CASSPQTQMGEQYF TGTGCCAGCAGCCCCCAGACCCAAATGGGCGAGCAGTACTTC
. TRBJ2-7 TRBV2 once CASRTTREQYF TGTGCCAGCAGGACAACAAGAGAGCAGTACTTC
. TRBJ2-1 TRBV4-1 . CASSLLWGASYNEQFF TGCGCCAGCAGCCTCCTTTGGGGGGCCTCCTACAATGAGCAGTTCTTC
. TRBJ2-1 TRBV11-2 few CASSLGYEQFF TGTGCCAGCAGCTTAGGCTATGAGCAGTTCTTC
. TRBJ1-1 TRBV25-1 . CASSEWGKAGNTEAFF TGTGCCAGCAGTGAATGGGGGAAGGCAGGGAACACTGAAGCTTTCTTT
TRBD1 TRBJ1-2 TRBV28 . CASSLGTARYGYTF TGTGCCAGCAGTTTAGGGACAGCTCGCTATGGCTACACCTTC
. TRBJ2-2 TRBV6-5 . CASRARWGGPGELFF TGTGCCAGCAGGGCCCGCTGGGGTGGTCCCGGGGAGCTGTTTTTT
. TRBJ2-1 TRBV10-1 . CASSELEGSYNEQFF TGCGCCAGCAGTGAGCTAGAAGGCAGCTACAATGAGCAGTTCTTC
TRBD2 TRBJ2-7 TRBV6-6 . CASSYPGTSDYEQYF TGTGCCAGCAGTTACCCCGGGACTAGCGACTACGAGCAGTACTTC
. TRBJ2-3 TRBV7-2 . CASSLGWQNPSTDTQYF TGTGCCAGCAGCTTAGGGTGGCAGAACCCTAGCACAGATACGCAGTATTTT
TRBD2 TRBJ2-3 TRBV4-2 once CASSPLGTRTSASTDTQYF TGTGCCAGCAGCCCCCTTGGTACCCGGACTAGCGCTTCCACAGATACGCAGTATTTT
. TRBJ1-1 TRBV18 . CASSPTTGSQTEAFF TGTGCCAGCTCACCAACAACTGGGAGCCAAACTGAAGCTTTCTTT
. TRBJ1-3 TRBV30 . CAWSVVPSGNTIYF TGTGCCTGGAGTGTAGTGCCCTCTGGAAACACCATATATTTT
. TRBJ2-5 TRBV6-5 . CASSYEKGKGTQYF TGTGCCAGCAGTTACGAGAAGGGAAAGGGGACCCAGTACTTC
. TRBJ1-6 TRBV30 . CAWRLQGFGSPLHF TGTGCCTGGAGACTTCAGGGCTTTGGATCACCCCTCCACTTT
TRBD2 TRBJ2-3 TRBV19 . CASSTRLAGGLGAQYF TGTGCCAGTAGTACGAGACTAGCGGGAGGGCTAGGGGCGCAGTATTTT
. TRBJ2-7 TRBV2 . CASSSSYEQYF TGTGCCAGCAGTAGCTCCTACGAGCAGTACTTC
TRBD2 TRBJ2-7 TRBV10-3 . CAISSTSHSGGKSYEQYF TGTGCCATCAGTAGTACATCCCACTCGGGGGGTAAGTCCTACGAGCAGTACTTC
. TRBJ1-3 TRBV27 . CASSSGGLSGNTIYF TGTGCCAGCAGTTCCGGGGGCCTCTCTGGAAACACCATATATTTT
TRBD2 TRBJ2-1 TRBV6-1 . CASSEWAGEHYNEQFF TGTGCCAGCAGTGAATGGGCGGGGGAGCATTACAATGAGCAGTTCTTC
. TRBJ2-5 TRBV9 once CASSDEDVSLGYF TGTGCCAGCAGCGATGAAGACGTGAGCCTTGGATACTTC
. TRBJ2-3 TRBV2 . CASSIQLPSVTDTQYF TGTGCCAGCAGTATACAGCTCCCCTCCGTCACAGATACGCAGTATTTT
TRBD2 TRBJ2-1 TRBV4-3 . CASSRGRGSKDSYNEQFF TGCGCCAGCAGCCGAGGGAGGGGAAGTAAGGACTCCTACAATGAGCAGTTCTTC
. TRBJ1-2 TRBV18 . CASSPATSNYGYTF TGTGCCAGCTCACCAGCTACCTCCAACTATGGCTACACCTTC
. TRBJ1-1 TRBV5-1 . CASSLDGLMNTEAFF TGCGCCAGCAGCTTGGACGGGCTGATGAACACTGAAGCTTTCTTT
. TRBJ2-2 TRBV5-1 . CASSGGTVSGELFF TGCGCCAGCAGCGGGGGGACAGTTTCCGGGGAGCTGTTTTTT
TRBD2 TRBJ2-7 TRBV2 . CASSDGSGAISYEQYF TGTGCCAGCAGTGATGGTAGCGGGGCTATTTCCTACGAGCAGTACTTC
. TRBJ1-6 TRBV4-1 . CASSQVAAGARSPLHF TGCGCCAGCAGCCAAGTCGCCGCAGGGGCGCGGTCACCCCTCCACTTT
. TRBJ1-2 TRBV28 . CASSPGQNYGYTF TGTGCCAGCAGCCCCGGACAGAACTATGGCTACACCTTC